This T cell receptor (beta chain) was sequenced in a study of blood T cell repertoires in COVID-19. This CDR3 is 15 amino acids long. Trimming took 1 base from V and 5 from J, leaving 14 bases between them. Germline values: CDR1 SGHAT, CDR2 FQNNGV. Repertoires were generated with immunoSEQ multiplex PCR, while TCRdb's copy carries only in-frame clones and drops some. Here the sample spans about 130,000 clones, around 76% being singletons. The sequence was obtained from a human donor in a cohort sampled during active COVID-19. V gene TRBV11-2 combines with J gene TRBJ1-2, with TRBD1 as a possible D gene (5 bases). Sequenced sample: peripheral blood. CDR3: CASSLGREKPYGYTF. The CDR3 region has the DNA TGTGCCAGCAGCTTAGGCAGGGAAAAACCTTATGGCTACACCTTC.